The clone carrying this TCR beta chain showed up just a few times. The antigen is undetermined. The data belong to a study of identical twins. General observations from the study: Cord blood's abundant beta clonotypes had fewer insertions, unlike memory repertoires. Shared out-of-frame alpha sequences (those common to twins) showed excess low generation probability. For monozygotic twins, models underestimated out-of-frame TCR alpha sharing.

Trimming took 7 bases from V and 4 from J, leaving 20 bases between them. The CDR3 consists of 15 residues. Germline values: CDR1 SEHNR, CDR2 FQNEAQ (reference sequence). TCRdb passed the 5' RACE reads through MiXCR, listing each CDR3 protein once. The top ten clones hold 1.6% of a sample with approximately 600,000 distinct CDR3 sequences, roughly 7.1% of them seen once. Every sampled donor was Caucasian and healthy. This sample was shared with a second study, whose subject was yellow fever vaccine responses in identical twins.

The origin of this receptor is a woman under 30 in good health. The chain combines TRBV7-9 with TRBJ2-7, with D possibly matching TRBD1 (6 bases). Sequencing used PBMCs. For the CDR3, the DNA is TGTGCCAGCACCCAATTCCCGGGGACATCTTACGAGCAGTACTTC. Amino acids: CASTQFPGTSYEQYF.